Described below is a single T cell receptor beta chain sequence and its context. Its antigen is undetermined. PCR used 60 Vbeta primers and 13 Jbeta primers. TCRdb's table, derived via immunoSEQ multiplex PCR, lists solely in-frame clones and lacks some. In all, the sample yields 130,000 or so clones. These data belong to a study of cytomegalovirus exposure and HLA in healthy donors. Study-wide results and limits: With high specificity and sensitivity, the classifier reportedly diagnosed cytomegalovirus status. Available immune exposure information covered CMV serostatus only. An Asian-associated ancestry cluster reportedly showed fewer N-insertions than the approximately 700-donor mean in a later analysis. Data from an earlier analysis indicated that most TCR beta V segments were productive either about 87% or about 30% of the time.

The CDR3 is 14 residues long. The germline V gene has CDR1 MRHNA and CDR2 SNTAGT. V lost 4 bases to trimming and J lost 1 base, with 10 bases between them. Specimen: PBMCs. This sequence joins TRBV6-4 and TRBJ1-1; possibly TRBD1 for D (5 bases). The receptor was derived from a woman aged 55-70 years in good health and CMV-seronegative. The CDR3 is CASSAGGENTEAFF. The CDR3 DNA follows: TGTGCCAGCAGTGCAGGAGGGGAGAACACTGAAGCTTTCTTT.